A single sample is the source of the 18 T cell receptor beta chains below, sequenced in a study of immune characterization of retroperitoneal liposarcoma. From the PCR reads, TCRdb called clonotypes with MiXCR, one entry per CDR3 protein. The sample comprises about 10,000 distinct CDR3 sequences, less than 40% of which are singletons, and around a tenth rests with the top ten. The sequenced material came from tumor tissue. The receptors derive from a female donor with retroperitoneal liposarcoma.

This clonotype was detected only a few times. The V call is TRBV7-8, the J call TRBJ2-5; possibly TRBD2 for D (5 bases). The CDR3 length is 15 residues. Germline lookup yields CDR1 SGHVS and CDR2 FQNEAQ. Trimming pared 1 base from V and 11 bases from J, leaving 20 bases between. The CDR3 region is CASSLGVSDYNEQYF. The CDR3 coding sequence is TGTGCCAGCAGCTTAGGGGTTAGCGACTACAATGAGCAGTACTTC.

This clonotype was detected ten times or more. CDR3 nucleotides: TGTGCCAGCAGTGAGTTACAGGGACAGTTCGGGGAGCTGTTTTTT. It specifies CASSELQGQFGELFF. The chain employs TRBV12-3 or TRBV12-4 and TRBJ2-2; 7 nucleotides line up with TRBD1. Losses at the gene ends were 5 bases for V and 7 bases for J; bases not matched to a gene: 10. The CDR3 has 15 amino acids.

In its sample, this clonotype was seen a few times. The J gene is TRBJ1-2, the V gene TRBV11-3; D remains ambiguous. With 1 base removed from V and 3 bases from J, the gap between germline ends came to 6 bases. Germline V gene data show CDR1 as SGHNT and CDR2 as YENEEA. The CDR3 totals 13 residues. CDR3: CASSLAMDYGYTF. The DNA for the CDR3 is TGTGCCAGCAGCTTAGCTATGGACTATGGCTACACCTTC.

This clonotype was seen repeatedly, ten times or more. The chain combines TRBV7-3 with TRBJ2-1; D is possibly TRBD1 (5 bases). This CDR3 region has 15 residues. V lost 3 bases to trimming and J lost 5 bases, with 14 bases between them. Germline CDR1 SGHTA, CDR2 FQGTGA. DNA of the CDR3: TGTGCCAGCAGCTTCCAGGCAGGGTTCGACAATGAGCAGTTCTTC. Translating it yields CASSFQAGFDNEQFF.

The chain combines TRBV7-6 with TRBJ2-1, with TRBD1 as a possible D gene (5 bases). Germline CDR1 reads SGHVS; CDR2 reads FNYEAQ. Trimming stripped 6 bases from V and 4 bases from J, with 22 bases between. This CDR3 is 17 amino acids long. The DNA of the CDR3 is TGTGCCAGCAGTTTATCTCTCAGGCAGGGTGTGTACAATGAGCAGTTCTTC. Encoded protein: CASSLSLRQGVYNEQFF.

This clonotype was detected a few times. The chain links TRBV27 to TRBJ2-1; D ambiguous. The ends were cut back, 7 bases at V and 0 bases at J, with 19 bases in the middle. Germline CDR1 is MNHEY and CDR2 is SMNVEV (reference sequence). CDR3 length: 17 amino acids. DNA of the CDR3: TGTGCCAGCATTGGACGGTCTCCGGGCTCCTCCTACAATGAGCAGTTCTTC. It yields the protein CASIGRSPGSSYNEQFF.

V and J are TRBV6-5 and TRBJ2-5; no clear D gene. Germline V lookup: CDR1 MNHEY, CDR2 SVGAGI. This CDR3 spans 13 amino acids. V was trimmed by 2 bases and J by 3 bases, leaving 7 bases between them. The CDR3: CASSYGPEETQYF. The DNA of the CDR3 is TGTGCCAGCAGTTACGGGCCTGAAGAGACCCAGTACTTC.

A word on this clonotype: Given a much more abundant clone one base away, this may be a read error. CDR3 in DNA: TGTGCCAGCAGTGAAATGGCTAGCGGGAGAAACATTCAGTTCTTC. Its translation is CASSEMASGRNIQFF. This chain links TRBV6-1 with TRBJ2-1; 10 bases are a match to TRBD2. This CDR3 is built from 15 residues. CDR1 is MNHNS, CDR2 SASEGT, per germline. Trimming at V came to 2 bases and at J to 13 bases, leaving 11 bases not matched to a gene.

This clonotype was seen repeatedly, ten times or more. The chain links TRBV7-8 to TRBJ2-5, with TRBD2 matching 10 bases. Germline V gene sequence: CDR1 SGHVS, CDR2 FQNEAQ. The V segment lost 3 bases and the J segment 11 bases; nucleotides outside the gene matches: 12. The CDR3 length is 15 residues. The CDR3 coding sequence is TGTGCCAGCAGCTTCCCAGCGGGGGGGCCCAATGAGCAGTACTTC. Encoded protein: CASSFPAGGPNEQYF. Using reference TRBV7-8 and TRBJ2-5 for the parts outside the CDR3, the full variable domain is GAGVSQSPRYKVAKRGQDVALRCDPISGHVSLFWYQQALGQGPEFLTYFQNEAQLDKSGLPSDRFFAERPEGSVSTLKIQRTQQEDSAVYLCASSFPAGGPNEQYFGPGTRLLVL.

The rearrangement joins TRBV27 to TRBJ2-5; no firm D call. The end of the DNA is better explained by TRBJ2-1, so the J call may be wrong. Germline V CDR1 and CDR2: MNHEY, SMNVEV (reference sequence). This CDR3 comprises 13 residues. The CDR3 is CASSFTFRNEQFF. CDR3 coding DNA: TGTGCCAGCAGTTTCACTTTCCGGAATGAGCAGTTCTTC.

The V call is TRBV6-1, the J call TRBJ2-5, with 7 positions matching TRBD2. With the DNA end fitting TRBJ2-1 better, the J assignment may be wrong. Germline values: CDR1 MNHNS, CDR2 SASEGT. The CDR3 covers 14 residues. CDR3 sequence: CASSGIPGGDEQFF. CDR3 sequence (DNA): TGTGCCAGCAGTGGCATCCCTGGGGGGGATGAGCAGTTCTTC.

The chain uses TRBV5-1 and TRBJ2-2, with D unresolved. The CDR3 contains 14 residues. The V gene lost 1 base and the J gene lost 3 bases, with 7 bases spanning the gap. Germline assignment: CDR1 SGHRS and CDR2 YFSETQ. CDR3 loop: CASSLLLDTGELFF. CDR3 DNA: TGCGCCAGCAGCTTGCTCCTCGACACCGGGGAGCTGTTTTTT.

This clonotype showed up just once. V and J are TRBV11-2 and TRBJ2-1, with unresolved D. Between the trimmed V and J ends, which lost 0 bases and 0 bases, there was a span of 15 bases. The germline CDR1 and CDR2 sequences are SGHAT and FQNNGV. This CDR3 spans 18 amino acids. The CDR3 region has the DNA TGTGCCAGCAGCTTAGATCCGCCCTTCCTAGACTCCTACAATGAGCAGTTCTTC. As protein: CASSLDPPFLDSYNEQFF. The full variable domain, completed using reference TRBV11-2 and TRBJ2-1, is EAGVAQSPRYKIIEKRQSVAFWCNPISGHATLYWYQQILGQGPKLLIQFQNNGVVDDSQLPKDRFSAERLKGVDSTLKIQPAKLEDSAVYLCASSLDPPFLDSYNEQFFGPGTRLTVL.

This clonotype appeared many times. The V call is TRBV6-1, the J call TRBJ2-5; D remains ambiguous. The CDR3 covers 13 residues. The V gene's germline CDR1 is MNHNS and CDR2 SASEGT. Deletions cut 6 bases from V and 3 bases from J, with 11 bases between. This CDR3 reads CASSYHIKETQYF. The CDR3 DNA reads as TGTGCCAGCAGCTACCATATCAAAGAGACCCAGTACTTC.

By frequency in the sample, this clonotype is medium-sized. V is TRBV7-6 and J is TRBJ1-6; D might be TRBD1 (5 bases). The length of the CDR3 is 14 residues. The germline gives CDR1 SGHVS, CDR2 FNYEAQ. Trimming removed 1 base from V and 10 bases from J, with 11 bases in between. In nucleotides, the CDR3 is TGTGCCAGCAGCTTAGGACAGCCTAACTCACCCCTCCACTTT. It encodes CASSLGQPNSPLHF.

The sample holds one count of this clonotype. J is TRBJ2-5 and V is TRBV27; 13 nucleotides line up with TRBD2. Germline V gives CDR1 MNHEY, CDR2 SMNVEV (reference sequence). This CDR3 contains 17 residues. Trimming at V came to 5 bases and at J to 11 bases, leaving 17 bases not matched to a gene. CDR3 sequence: CASSLSSLAGGSNEQYF. In nucleotides, the CDR3 is TGTGCCAGCAGTCTTTCTTCACTAGCGGGAGGGAGCAATGAGCAGTACTTC.

The chain is built from TRBV27 and TRBJ2-1, with TRBD1 matching 7 bases. The V gene end was trimmed by 5 bases and the J gene end by 5 bases; junction bases not matched to a gene: 3. This CDR3 is 13 amino acids long. CDR1 and CDR2 from the germline V gene are MNHEY and SMNVEV (reference sequence). The DNA of the CDR3 is TGTGCCAGCAGTCCCGGGACAGACAATGAGCAGTTCTTC. It specifies CASSPGTDNEQFF.

This clonotype occurred many times. The J gene is TRBJ2-1, the V gene TRBV6-1; D is unclear. CDR1 and CDR2 from the germline V gene are MNHNS and SASEGT. The CDR3 sequence is 15 residues long. Trimming cost V 5 bases and J 10 bases, with 21 bases left between them. As DNA, the CDR3 is TGTGCCAGCAGTCCCCGGGTCGGATACTCCTACGAGCAGTTCTTC. Translating gives CASSPRVGYSYEQFF.